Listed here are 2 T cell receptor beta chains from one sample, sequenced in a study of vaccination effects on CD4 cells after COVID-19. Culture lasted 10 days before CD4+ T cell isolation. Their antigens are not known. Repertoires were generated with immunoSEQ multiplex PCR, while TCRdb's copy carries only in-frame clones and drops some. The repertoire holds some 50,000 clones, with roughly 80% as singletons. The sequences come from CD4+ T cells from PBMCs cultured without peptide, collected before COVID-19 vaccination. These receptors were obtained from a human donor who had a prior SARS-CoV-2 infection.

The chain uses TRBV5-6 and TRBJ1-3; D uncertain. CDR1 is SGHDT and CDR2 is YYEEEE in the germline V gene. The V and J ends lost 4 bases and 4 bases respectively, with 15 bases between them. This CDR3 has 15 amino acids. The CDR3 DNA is TGTGCCAGCAGCCCCCTTCGGGGAGTGGGAAACACCATATATTTT. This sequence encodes CASSPLRGVGNTIYF.

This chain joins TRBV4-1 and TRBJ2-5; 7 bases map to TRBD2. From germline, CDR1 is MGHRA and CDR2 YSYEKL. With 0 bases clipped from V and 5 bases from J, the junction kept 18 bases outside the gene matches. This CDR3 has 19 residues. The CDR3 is CASSQERTSCVRVGETQYF. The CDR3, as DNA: TGCGCCAGCAGCCAAGAAAGGACTAGTTGCGTTCGGGTTGGGGAGACCCAGTACTTC.